A single sample gave rise to the 28 T cell receptor beta chains below, sequenced in a study of T-cell memory formation after mild COVID-19 (TCRdb year 2021). Libraries were made using 5' RACE. Sequencing was carried out with an Illumina NovaSeq 6000. TCRdb trimmed public reads at Q25 via fastp, called clones via MiXCR and kept in-frame beta chains. Every distinct CDR3 protein forms one entry, paired with its most common genes and DNA. The sample records 430,000 or so distinct CDR3 sequences, roughly 23% of which are singletons. The top ten hold around 13% of the sample. The specimen was PBMCs or a T cell subset sorted from them (not recorded which). These receptors all come from an adult woman who had mild COVID-19 (a few samples of this study predate the infection). The sample titles of this study are shuffled in the database, so cell type and time point are left out; the donor was told from shared clones.

V is TRBV20-1 and J is TRBJ1-4; perhaps TRBD1 as D (5 bases). The CDR3 contains 12 residues. Trimming removed 6 bases at V and 5 bases at J, with 10 bases between. The V gene's germline CDR1 is DFQATT and CDR2 SNEGSKA (reference sequence). This chain's CDR3 is CSAEGWNEKLFF. Here the CDR3 DNA reads TGCAGTGCGGAGGGGTGGAATGAAAAACTGTTTTTT.

In this sample, this clonotype turned up many times. This chain connects TRBV4-2 to TRBJ2-1; 9 nucleotides line up with TRBD2. V lost 8 bases and J lost 4; bases outside the gene matches: 3. The CDR3 covers 13 residues. Germline CDR1 LGHNA, CDR2 YNFKEQ. The CDR3 loop is CASGTSSYNEQFF. The DNA for the CDR3 is TGTGCCAGCGGGACTAGCTCTTACAATGAGCAGTTCTTC.

The chain uses TRBV5-5 and TRBJ1-5, with 7 positions matching TRBD1. CDR1 is SGHKS, CDR2 YYEKEE, per germline (reference sequence). V lost 4 bases and J lost 7; bases outside the gene matches: 8. CDR3 size: 14 residues. The DNA for the CDR3 is TGTGCCAGCAGCGGTTCGACAGGGCAACAGCCCCAGCATTTT. Translation gives CASSGSTGQQPQHF.

The chain carries TRBV29-1 and TRBJ2-3; 11 bases line up with TRBD1. Germline CDR1 is SQVTM and CDR2 is ANQGSEA. The CDR3 has 13 amino acids. Trimming removed 3 bases from V and 6 bases from J; junction bases left unmatched: 2. The CDR3 region is CSVEGQGGDTQYF. CDR3 nucleotides: TGCAGCGTTGAGGGACAGGGGGGGGATACGCAGTATTTT.

This clonotype has more than one count but fewer than ten. V is TRBV12-3 or TRBV12-4 and J is TRBJ2-3; D is possibly TRBD1 (5 bases). The CDR3 covers 16 residues. Trimming left V 4 bases short and J 1 base short, with 15 bases between. The CDR3 DNA reads TGTGCCAGCAGTTACCTTCCAGGGCTTCGCACAGATACGCAGTATTTT. This gives the protein CASSYLPGLRTDTQYF.

V is TRBV25-1 and J is TRBJ2-1, with 8 nucleotides matching TRBD2. Germline V CDR1 and CDR2: MGHDK, SYGVNS. V dropped 4 bases and J dropped 2; count of bases not matched to a gene: 7. The CDR3 covers 16 residues. The CDR3 loop is CASSGTAGEPYNEQFF. In DNA form, the CDR3 reads TGTGCCAGCAGTGGGACAGCGGGAGAGCCCTACAATGAGCAGTTCTTC.

This clonotype occurred a few times. The chain couples TRBV4-1 to TRBJ1-1, with D unresolved. This CDR3 spans 14 amino acids. Trimming cost V 11 bases and J 4 bases, with 20 bases left between them. Germline CDR1 and CDR2: MGHRA and YSYEKL. This CDR3 reads CASSIVMGSTEAFF. DNA of the CDR3: TGCGCCTCCTCCATCGTTATGGGGAGCACTGAAGCTTTCTTT.

The chain is built from TRBV4-2 and TRBJ2-7; the match to TRBD1 covers 9 bases. With 0 bases clipped from V and 6 bases from J, the junction kept 9 bases outside the gene matches. Germline CDR1 is LGHNA and CDR2 is YNFKEQ. This CDR3 region has 16 residues. The CDR3 loop is CASSQDPGQGNSEQYF. The CDR3 DNA is TGTGCCAGCAGCCAAGACCCGGGACAGGGAAACAGCGAGCAGTACTTC.

This sequence joins TRBV7-9 and TRBJ2-1; 11 positions match TRBD2. From germline, CDR1 is SEHNR and CDR2 FQNEAQ (reference sequence). Trimming removed 1 base from V and 0 bases from J; junction bases left unmatched: 5. The CDR3 is made up of 18 amino acids. The CDR3 loop reads CASSLGALAGGSYNEQFF. The CDR3 region has the DNA TGTGCCAGCAGCTTAGGGGCTCTAGCGGGGGGCTCCTACAATGAGCAGTTCTTC. The variable domain in full, with the rest retrieved from reference TRBV7-9 and TRBJ2-1, is DTGVSQNPRHKITKRGQNVTFRCDPISEHNRLYWYRQTLGQGPEFLTYFQNEAQLEKSRLLSDRFSAERPKGSFSTLEIQRTEQGDSAMYLCASSLGALAGGSYNEQFFGPGTRLTVL.

The chain is built from TRBV5-6 and TRBJ2-5; D gene unclear. The germline V and J ends were trimmed by 1 base and 2 bases, with 12 bases remaining between them. CDR3 length: 15 residues. Per germline, CDR1 SGHDT and CDR2 YYEEEE. The CDR3 sequence is CASSLNGRYQETQYF. The CDR3 nucleotides are TGTGCCAGCAGCTTGAACGGCAGGTATCAAGAGACCCAGTACTTC. Combining the CDR3 with reference TRBV5-6 and TRBJ2-5 gives the whole variable domain DAGVTQSPTHLIKTRGQQVTLRCSPKSGHDTVSWYQQALGQGPQFIFQYYEEEERQRGNFPDRFSGHQFPNYSSELNVNALLLGDSALYLCASSLNGRYQETQYFGPGTRLLVL.

The chain recombines TRBV7-8 with TRBJ1-5, with D unresolved. The V end lost 0 bases, the J end lost 0 bases, and 12 bases lay between the germline ends. The germline V gene has CDR1 SGHVS and CDR2 FQNEAQ. The CDR3 extends over 17 amino acids. The CDR3 nucleotides are TGTGCCAGCAGCTTAGCATCGGGGTTCGATAGCAATCAGCCCCAGCATTTT. Translation gives CASSLASGFDSNQPQHF.

This clonotype has only a few counts. The V and J genes are TRBV10-2 and TRBJ2-3; 7 nucleotides align to TRBD2. The V gene end was trimmed by 1 base and the J gene end by 2 bases; junction bases not matched to a gene: 12. The CDR3 is 18 residues long. Per germline, CDR1 WSHSY and CDR2 SAAADI. The CDR3 sequence is CASSEWLPGLRYTDTQYF. In DNA, the CDR3 is TGCGCCAGCAGTGAGTGGTTACCGGGACTAAGATACACAGATACGCAGTATTTT.

The chain employs TRBV7-6 and TRBJ1-1; TRBD1 agrees at 7 bases. V was clipped by 4 bases and J by 8 bases; unmatched bases: 16. The CDR3 covers 16 residues. Germline lookup yields CDR1 SGHVS and CDR2 FNYEAQ. The CDR3 bases are TGTGCCAGCAGCTACTCCAGACAGGGCCATGGGAAGGAAGCTTTCTTT. Translation: CASSYSRQGHGKEAFF.

The chain joins TRBV7-9 to TRBJ2-1; D ambiguous. The germline V gene encodes CDR1 SEHNR and CDR2 FQNEAQ (reference sequence). The CDR3 runs 12 residues. Trimming left V 3 bases short and J 5 bases short, with 5 bases between. CDR3 bases: TGTGCCAGCAGCTTGTCCAACAATGAGCAGTTCTTC. Translation gives CASSLSNNEQFF.

This clonotype is a singleton in its sample. The V and J genes are TRBV7-9 and TRBJ1-1; TRBD1 is a possible D gene (6 bases). CDR3 length: 15 residues. Per the germline V gene, CDR1 is SEHNR and CDR2 is FQNEAQ (reference sequence). V lost 5 bases and J lost 4, with 17 bases in between. CDR3 nucleotides: TGTGCCAGCAGCCCAGGGGCCGAACGGGGCACTGAAGCTTTCTTT. This gives the protein CASSPGAERGTEAFF.

J is TRBJ1-1 and V is TRBV30, with D perhaps TRBD1 (5 bases). Trimming removed 3 bases from V and 3 bases from J, with 20 bases in between. Per germline, CDR1 GTSNPN and CDR2 SVGIG (reference sequence). The CDR3 runs 16 residues. This CDR3 reads CAWSFGVGGRDTEAFF. DNA of the CDR3: TGTGCCTGGAGCTTCGGAGTTGGGGGAAGGGACACTGAAGCTTTCTTT. Supplemented by reference TRBV30 and TRBJ1-1, the full variable domain reads SQTIHQWPATLVQPVGSPLSLECTVEGTSNPNLYWYRQAAGRGLQLLFYSVGIGQISSEVPQNLSASRPQDRQFILSSKKLLLSDSGFYLCAWSFGVGGRDTEAFFGQGTRLTVV.

The rearrangement links TRBV24-1 to TRBJ2-1; no definite D call. V was cut by 5 bases and J by 8 bases, with 9 bases left in between. This CDR3 spans 12 amino acids. Germline V lookup: CDR1 KGHDR, CDR2 SFDVKD. This CDR3 is CATSGKMDEQFF. As DNA, the CDR3 is TGTGCCACCAGTGGTAAGATGGATGAGCAGTTCTTC.

This clonotype turned up a few times. The rearrangement joins TRBV5-1 to TRBJ2-5, with 9 positions matching TRBD2. This CDR3 comprises 16 residues. Trimming cost V 0 bases and J 5 bases; bases outside gene matches: 8. Germline V gene data show CDR1 as SGHRS and CDR2 as YFSETQ. CDR3 protein: CASSLEPSGAAETQYF. The CDR3 DNA follows: TGCGCCAGCAGCTTGGAACCTAGCGGGGCTGCGGAGACCCAGTACTTC.

This clonotype was seen only a few times. The rearrangement joins TRBV10-3 to TRBJ2-3; 9 bases match TRBD2. Trimming cost V 2 bases and J 3 bases; bases outside gene matches: 6. The CDR3 is made up of 16 amino acids. Germline CDR1 reads ENHRY; CDR2 reads SYGVKD. CDR3: CAISEGASGVTDTQYF. The CDR3 DNA sequence: TGTGCCATCAGTGAGGGGGCTAGCGGGGTGACAGATACGCAGTATTTT.

The sample holds a few counts of this clonotype. The chain recombines TRBV12-3 or TRBV12-4 with TRBJ2-5; D remains ambiguous. Trimming shortened V by 2 bases and J by 4 bases, and 8 bases separated the two germline ends. The CDR3 totals 13 residues. CDR3 region: CASSLKSRETQYF. In nucleotides, the CDR3 is TGTGCCAGCAGTTTAAAGTCCCGAGAGACCCAGTACTTC.

This clonotype was counted only a few times. The CDR3 DNA is TGTGCCTGGAGTCCCCCACTAGCGGGCATCACAGATACGCAGTATTTT. Translated: CAWSPPLAGITDTQYF. This chain links TRBV30 with TRBJ2-3; 9 bases fit TRBD2. CDR3 length: 16 residues. The germline V gene has CDR1 GTSNPN and CDR2 SVGIG (reference sequence). The ends lost 2 bases at V and 2 bases at J; junction bases unmatched: 8.

This clonotype was picked up a small number of times. The V and J genes are TRBV6-5 and TRBJ2-1; tentatively, D is TRBD1 (6 bases). The V end lost 6 bases, the J end lost 0 bases, and 15 bases lay between the germline ends. The CDR3 extends over 16 amino acids. Germline CDR1 and CDR2: MNHEY and SVGAGI. The CDR3 DNA follows: TGTGCCAGCAGCCGCACAGGGCTGAGCTCCTACAATGAGCAGTTCTTC. It encodes CASSRTGLSSYNEQFF.

V gene TRBV29-1 combines with J gene TRBJ2-2; 8 bases agree with TRBD1. Losses at the gene ends were 6 bases for V and 4 bases for J; bases not matched to a gene: 7. The CDR3 contains 14 residues. Germline loops: CDR1 SQVTM, CDR2 ANQGSEA. CDR3 amino acids: CSVQPGGVTGELFF. The CDR3 DNA reads TGCAGCGTCCAACCAGGGGGCGTCACCGGGGAGCTGTTTTTT.

This clonotype was counted a few times. This chain links TRBV11-3 with TRBJ2-2, with a tentative D call TRBD2 (6 bases). The germline CDR1 and CDR2 sequences are SGHNT and YENEEA. V was clipped by 4 bases and J by 7 bases, with 10 bases between them. This CDR3 spans 13 amino acids. This chain's CDR3 is CASSSFGGGELFF. The CDR3 bases are TGTGCCAGCAGCTCCTTCGGGGGCGGGGAGCTGTTTTTT.

This clonotype was observed a few times. The chain recombines TRBV12-3 or TRBV12-4 with TRBJ2-7, with D perhaps TRBD1 (5 bases). The CDR3 consists of 12 residues. The CDR3 bases are TGTGTCTCAAGGGGCCCGGACTACGAGCAGTACTTC. Amino acid sequence: CVSRGPDYEQYF.

V is TRBV27 and J is TRBJ2-7; 10 bases are a match to TRBD1. After removal of 2 bases from V and 6 bases from J, the junction contained 7 bases not matched to a gene. Germline CDR1 reads MNHEY; CDR2 reads SMNVEV (reference sequence). CDR3 length: 15 amino acids. The CDR3 protein is CASSLGETGGSEQYF. The DNA for the CDR3 is TGTGCCAGCAGTTTAGGTGAGACAGGGGGCTCCGAGCAGTACTTC.

This chain uses TRBV12-3 or TRBV12-4 with TRBJ2-7; 9 nucleotides align to TRBD2. Losses at the gene ends were 5 bases for V and 2 bases for J; bases not matched to a gene: 7. The CDR3 totals 15 residues. CDR3 amino acids: CASSASGRLAYEQYF. The DNA for the CDR3 is TGTGCCAGCAGTGCGAGCGGGAGGCTCGCCTACGAGCAGTACTTC.

The CDR3 sequence is CAISSAGSTDTQYF. As DNA, the CDR3 is TGTGCCATCAGTTCGGCAGGGAGCACAGATACGCAGTATTTT. The chain uses TRBV10-3 and TRBJ2-3, with TRBD1 as a possible D gene (5 bases). The CDR3 has 14 residues. Per the germline V gene, CDR1 is ENHRY and CDR2 is SYGVKD. V gave up 5 bases and J gave up 0 bases, with 9 bases separating them.